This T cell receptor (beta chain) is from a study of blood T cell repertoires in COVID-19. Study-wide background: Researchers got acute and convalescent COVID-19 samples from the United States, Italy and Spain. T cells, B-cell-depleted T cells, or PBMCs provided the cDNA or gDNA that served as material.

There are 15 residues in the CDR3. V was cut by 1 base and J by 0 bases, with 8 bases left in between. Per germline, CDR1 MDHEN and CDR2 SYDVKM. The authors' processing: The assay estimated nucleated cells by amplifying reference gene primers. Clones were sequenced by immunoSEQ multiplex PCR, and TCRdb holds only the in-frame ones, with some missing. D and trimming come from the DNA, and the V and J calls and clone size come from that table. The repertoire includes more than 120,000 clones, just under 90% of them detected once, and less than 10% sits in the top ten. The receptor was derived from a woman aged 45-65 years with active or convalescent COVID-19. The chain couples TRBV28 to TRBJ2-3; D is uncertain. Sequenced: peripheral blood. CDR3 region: CASSLFGGSTDTQYF. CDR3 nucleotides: TGTGCCAGCAGTTTATTTGGCGGAAGCACAGATACGCAGTATTTT.